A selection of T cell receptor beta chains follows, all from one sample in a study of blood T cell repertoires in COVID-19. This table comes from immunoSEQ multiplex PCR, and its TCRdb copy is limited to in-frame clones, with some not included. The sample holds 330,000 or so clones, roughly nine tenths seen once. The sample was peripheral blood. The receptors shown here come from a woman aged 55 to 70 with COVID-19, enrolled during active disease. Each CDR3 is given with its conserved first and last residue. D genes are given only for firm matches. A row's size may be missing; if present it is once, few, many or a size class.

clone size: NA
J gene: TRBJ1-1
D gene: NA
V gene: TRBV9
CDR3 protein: CASSVTVSVGYTEAFF
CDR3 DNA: TGTGCCAGCAGCGTGACAGTGAGCGTGGGTTACACTGAAGCTTTCTTT

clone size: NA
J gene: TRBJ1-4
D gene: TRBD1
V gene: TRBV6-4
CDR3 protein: CASSVSPSGTGKEKLFF
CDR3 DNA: TGTGCCAGCAGTGTCTCACCGAGTGGGACAGGGAAGGAAAAACTGTTTTTT

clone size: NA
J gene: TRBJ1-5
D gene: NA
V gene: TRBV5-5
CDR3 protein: CASSDPSGNQPQHF
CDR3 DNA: TGTGCCAGCAGCGATCCGAGTGGCAATCAGCCCCAGCATTTT

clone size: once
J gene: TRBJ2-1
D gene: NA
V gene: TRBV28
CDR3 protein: CASSFRQPPLQFF
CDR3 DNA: TGTGCCAGCAGTTTTCGACAACCACCCCTGCAGTTCTTC

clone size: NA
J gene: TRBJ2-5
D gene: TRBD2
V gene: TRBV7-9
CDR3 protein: CASSLDGGAQYF
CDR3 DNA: TGTGCCAGCAGCTTAGATGGGGGGGCCCAGTACTTC

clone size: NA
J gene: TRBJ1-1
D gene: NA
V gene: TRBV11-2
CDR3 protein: CASSLLRGRSGTEAFF
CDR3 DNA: TGTGCCAGCAGCTTACTTAGGGGCAGGTCGGGCACTGAAGCTTTCTTT

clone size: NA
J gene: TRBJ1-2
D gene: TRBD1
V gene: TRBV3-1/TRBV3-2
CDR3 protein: CASSQGQGAWVTF
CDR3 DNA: TGTGCCAGCAGCCAAGGACAGGGGGCCTGGGTCACCTTC

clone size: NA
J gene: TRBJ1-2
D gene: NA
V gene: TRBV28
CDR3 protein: CASNQGHSGYTF
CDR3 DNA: TGTGCCAGCAATCAGGGTCATTCTGGCTACACCTTC

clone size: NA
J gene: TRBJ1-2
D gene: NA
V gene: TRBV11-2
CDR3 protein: CASSLAVGGIYGYTF
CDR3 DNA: TGTGCCAGCAGCTTAGCAGTGGGGGGAATCTATGGCTACACCTTC

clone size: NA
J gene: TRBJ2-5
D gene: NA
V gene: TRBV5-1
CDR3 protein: CASSGEGRETQYF
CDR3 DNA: TGCGCCAGCAGCGGCGAGGGGAGGGAGACCCAGTACTTC

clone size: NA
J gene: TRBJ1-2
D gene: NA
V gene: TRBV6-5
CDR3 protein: CASQVGADPNYGYTF
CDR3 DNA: TGTGCCAGCCAGGTCGGAGCGGACCCTAACTATGGCTACACCTTC

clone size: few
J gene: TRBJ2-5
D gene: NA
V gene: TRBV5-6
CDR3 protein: CASSLRSQETQYF
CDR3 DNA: TGTGCCAGCAGCTTGAGGAGTCAAGAGACCCAGTACTTC

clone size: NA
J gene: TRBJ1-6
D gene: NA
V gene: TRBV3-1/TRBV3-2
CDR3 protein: CASSQGWAYGSPLHF
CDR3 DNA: TGTGCCAGCAGCCAAGGTTGGGCTTACGGTTCACCCCTCCACTTT

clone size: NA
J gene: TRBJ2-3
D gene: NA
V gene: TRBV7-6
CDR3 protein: CASSLDPAPKGDTQYF
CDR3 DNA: TGTGCCAGCAGCTTAGACCCGGCCCCGAAGGGGGATACGCAGTATTTT

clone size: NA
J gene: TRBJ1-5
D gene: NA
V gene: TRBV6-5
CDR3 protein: CASSPRGNQPQHF
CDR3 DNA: TGTGCCAGCAGTCCTCGCGGGAATCAGCCCCAGCATTTT

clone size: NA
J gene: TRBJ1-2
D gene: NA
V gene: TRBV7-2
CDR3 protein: CASSLARANYGYTF
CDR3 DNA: TGTGCCAGCAGCTTAGCACGGGCTAACTATGGCTACACCTTC

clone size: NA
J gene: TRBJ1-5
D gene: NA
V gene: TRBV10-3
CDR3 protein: CAISDPGNQPQHF
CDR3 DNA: TGTGCCATCAGTGATCCAGGCAATCAGCCCCAGCATTTT

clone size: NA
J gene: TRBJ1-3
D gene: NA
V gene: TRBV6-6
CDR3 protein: CASSPMGGGAGNTIYF
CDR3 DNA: TGTGCCAGCAGCCCCATGGGCGGGGGGGCTGGAAACACCATATATTTT

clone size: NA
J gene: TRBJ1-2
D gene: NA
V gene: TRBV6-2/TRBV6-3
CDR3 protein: CASSYPGQGFYGYTF
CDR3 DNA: TGTGCCAGCAGTTATCCCGGGCAGGGCTTCTATGGCTACACCTTC